This T cell receptor beta chain emerged from a study of blood T cell repertoires in COVID-19. In the study overall: COVID-19 samples from acute and convalescent phases originated in the United States, Italy and Spain. PBMCs, B-cell-depleted T cells, or T cells provided the cDNA or gDNA that made up the material.

The ends were cut back, 2 bases at V and 8 bases at J, with 9 bases in the middle. This CDR3 contains 11 residues. Per the germline V gene, CDR1 is GTSNPN and CDR2 is SVGIG (reference sequence). Per the authors' pipeline: Amplification of reference gene primers provided the estimated nucleated cell counts. Repertoires were generated with immunoSEQ multiplex PCR, while TCRdb's copy carries only in-frame clones and drops some. The V and J calls and the clone size are those of that table, but D and trimming were determined from the DNA. Seen here are around 70,000 clones, over 70% observed once, and the top ten hold roughly 18%.

Sequencing input: peripheral blood. The chain couples TRBV30 to TRBJ1-1, with a tentative D call TRBD1 (6 bases). The receptor's source is a man between 65 and 85 years old who had recovered from COVID-19. The CDR3 loop is CAWSTTGEAFF. CDR3 coding DNA: TGTGCCTGGAGTACAACAGGGGAAGCTTTCTTT.